This T cell receptor beta chain originates from a study of CD8 T cells in ankylosing spondylitis. The CDR3 has 15 residues. Germline V gene data show CDR1 as SGHVS and CDR2 as FQNEAQ. The junction had 5 bases not matched to a gene; V was cut back by 7 bases and J by 3 bases. The table lists this clonotype with many counts. Its specificity is unknown. Study-level results: Some of these motif variants have turned up before, in reports on reactive arthritis synovial fluid and blood. There was a TCR beta motif, made of several highly homologous variants, that appeared characteristic of ankylosing spondylitis blood. In peripheral blood, disease-linked CD8+ clones occurred at relatively low frequencies. Reportedly, disease-linked clones are significantly enriched in ankylosing spondylitis patients' matched synovial fluid.

TCRdb independently ran MiXCR on the 5' RACE reads; one entry per CDR3 protein. The data contain about 44,000 distinct CDR3 sequences, roughly 11% of them singletons. Material for sequencing was blood, either unsorted or a sorted T cell fraction (not recorded which). The source of this sequence is a male donor with ankylosing spondylitis or in good health (not recorded which). The rearrangement uses TRBV7-8 and TRBJ2-3, with TRBD2 matching 12 bases. The DNA for the CDR3 is TGTGCCAGCACCAAACTAGCGGGGGGAACAGATACGCAGTATTTT. This codes for CASTKLAGGTDTQYF.